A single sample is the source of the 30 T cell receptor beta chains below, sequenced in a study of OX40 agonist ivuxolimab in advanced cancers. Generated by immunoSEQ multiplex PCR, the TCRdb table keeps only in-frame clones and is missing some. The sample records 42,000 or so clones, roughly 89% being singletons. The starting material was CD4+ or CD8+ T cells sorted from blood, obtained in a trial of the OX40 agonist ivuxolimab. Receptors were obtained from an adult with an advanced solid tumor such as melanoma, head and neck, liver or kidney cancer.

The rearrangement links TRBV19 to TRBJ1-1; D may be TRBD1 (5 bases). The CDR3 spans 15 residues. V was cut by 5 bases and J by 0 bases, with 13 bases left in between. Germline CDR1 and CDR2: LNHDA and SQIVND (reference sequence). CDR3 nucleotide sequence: TGTGCCAGTAGTGTGACGTGGGGGTTGAACACTGAAGCTTTCTTT. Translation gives CASSVTWGLNTEAFF.

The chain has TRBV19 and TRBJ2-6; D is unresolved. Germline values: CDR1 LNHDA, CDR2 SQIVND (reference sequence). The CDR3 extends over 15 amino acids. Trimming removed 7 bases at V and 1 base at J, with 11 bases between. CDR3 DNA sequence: TGTGCCAGTAAAAGCGTCTCGTCTGGGGCCAACGTCCTGACTTTC. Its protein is CASKSVSSGANVLTF.

The CDR3 sequence: CASSLVSRVGGTEAFF. CDR3 bases: TGTGCCAGCAGCTTAGTATCCAGGGTCGGAGGCACTGAAGCTTTCTTT. This chain joins TRBV7-8 and TRBJ1-1; D is possibly TRBD1 (5 bases). CDR3 size: 16 residues. Germline CDR1 is SGHVS and CDR2 is FQNEAQ. Trimming pared 1 base from V and 4 bases from J, leaving 16 bases between.

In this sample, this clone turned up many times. As DNA, the CDR3 is TGTGCCAGCAGTGAAGCGCTTCGGGGAGTTTGGTACTTC. Amino acids: CASSEALRGVWYF. The chain couples TRBV2 to TRBJ2-7; TRBD2 is a possible D gene (5 bases). Trimming took off 0 bases at V and 12 bases at J, with 15 bases between the two ends. The germline CDR1 and CDR2 sequences are SNHLY and FYNNEI. The CDR3 length is 13 residues.

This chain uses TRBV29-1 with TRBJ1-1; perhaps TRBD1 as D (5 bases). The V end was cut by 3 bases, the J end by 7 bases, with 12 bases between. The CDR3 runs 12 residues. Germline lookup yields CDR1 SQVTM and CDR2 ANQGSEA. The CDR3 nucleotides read TGCAGCGTTGACAGGGAGGGGAGTGAAGCTTTCTTT. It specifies CSVDREGSEAFF.

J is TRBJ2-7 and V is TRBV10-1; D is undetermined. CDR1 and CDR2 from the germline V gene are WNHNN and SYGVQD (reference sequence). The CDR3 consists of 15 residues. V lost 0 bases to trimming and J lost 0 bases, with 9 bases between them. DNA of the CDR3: TGCGCCAGCAGTGAGTCTCTAGGGCCCTCCTACGAGCAGTACTTC. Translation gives CASSESLGPSYEQYF.

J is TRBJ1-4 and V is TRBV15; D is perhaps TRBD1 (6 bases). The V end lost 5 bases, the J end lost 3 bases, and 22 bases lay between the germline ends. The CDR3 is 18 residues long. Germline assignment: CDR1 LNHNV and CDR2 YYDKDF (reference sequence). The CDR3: CATSPPGGGRVSNEKLFF. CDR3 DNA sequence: TGTGCCACCAGCCCCCCTGGGGGGGGCAGGGTTTCTAATGAAAAACTGTTTTTT.

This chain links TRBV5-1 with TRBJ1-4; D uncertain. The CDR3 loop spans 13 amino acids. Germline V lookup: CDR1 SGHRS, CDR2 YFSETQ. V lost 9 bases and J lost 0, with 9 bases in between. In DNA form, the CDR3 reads TGCGCCAATCCGATTGCAACTAATGAAAAACTGTTTTTT. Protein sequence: CANPIATNEKLFF. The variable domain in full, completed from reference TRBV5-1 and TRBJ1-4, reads KAGVTQTPRYLIKTRGQQVTLSCSPISGHRSVSWYQQTPGQGLQFLFEYFSETQRNKGNFPGRFSGRQFSNSRSEMNVSTLELGDSALYLCANPIATNEKLFFGSGTQLSVL.

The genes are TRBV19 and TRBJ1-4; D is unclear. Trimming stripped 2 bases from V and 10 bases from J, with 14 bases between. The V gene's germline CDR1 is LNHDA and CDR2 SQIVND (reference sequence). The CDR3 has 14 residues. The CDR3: CASSIFSTRGKLFF. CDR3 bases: TGTGCCAGTAGTATATTTTCAACCCGTGGAAAACTGTTTTTT.

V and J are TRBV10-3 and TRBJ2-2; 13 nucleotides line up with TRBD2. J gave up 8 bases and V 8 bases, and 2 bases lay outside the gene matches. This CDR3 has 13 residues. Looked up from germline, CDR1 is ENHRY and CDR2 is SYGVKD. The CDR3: CAIGLAGEGELFF. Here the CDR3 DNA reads TGTGCCATCGGACTAGCGGGAGAGGGGGAGCTGTTTTTT.

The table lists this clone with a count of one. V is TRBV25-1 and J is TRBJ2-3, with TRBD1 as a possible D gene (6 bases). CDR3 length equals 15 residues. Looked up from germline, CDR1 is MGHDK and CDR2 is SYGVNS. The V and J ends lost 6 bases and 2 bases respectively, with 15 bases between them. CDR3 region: CASSRPTGFTDTQYF. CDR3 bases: TGTGCCAGCAGCCGACCCACAGGGTTCACAGATACGCAGTATTTT. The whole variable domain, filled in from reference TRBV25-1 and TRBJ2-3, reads EADIYQTPRYLVIGTGKKITLECSQTMGHDKMYWYQQDPGMELHLIHYSYGVNSTEKGDLSSESTVSRIRTEHFPLTLESARPSHTSQYLCASSRPTGFTDTQYFGPGTRLTVL.

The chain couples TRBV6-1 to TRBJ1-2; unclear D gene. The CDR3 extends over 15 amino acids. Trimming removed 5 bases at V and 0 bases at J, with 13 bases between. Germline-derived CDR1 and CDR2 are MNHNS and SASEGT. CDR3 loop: CASSRSIPANYGYTF. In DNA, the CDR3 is TGTGCCAGCAGTAGATCTATACCAGCTAACTATGGCTACACCTTC.

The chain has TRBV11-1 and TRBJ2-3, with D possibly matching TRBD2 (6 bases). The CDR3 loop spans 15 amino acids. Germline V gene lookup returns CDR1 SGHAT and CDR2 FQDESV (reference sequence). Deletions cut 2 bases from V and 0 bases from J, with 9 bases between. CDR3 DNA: TGTGCCAGCAGCTTAATGGGAGGAAGCACAGATACGCAGTATTTT. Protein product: CASSLMGGSTDTQYF.

Written as DNA, the CDR3 is TGTGCCAGTAGTATAGGAGCAGTGGGTGAGCAGTACTTC. It is translated as CASSIGAVGEQYF. The genes are TRBV19 and TRBJ2-7; D uncertain. The CDR3 consists of 13 residues. Germline CDR1 reads LNHDA; CDR2 reads SQIVND (reference sequence). Trimming shortened V by 1 base and J by 7 bases, and 11 bases separated the two germline ends.

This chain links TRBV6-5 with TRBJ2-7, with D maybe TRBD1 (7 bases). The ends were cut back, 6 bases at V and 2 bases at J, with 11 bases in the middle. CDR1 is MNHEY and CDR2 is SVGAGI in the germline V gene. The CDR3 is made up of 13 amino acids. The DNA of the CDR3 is TGTGCCAGCAGGCGGGACAGCACCTACGAGCAGTACTTC. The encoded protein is CASRRDSTYEQYF.

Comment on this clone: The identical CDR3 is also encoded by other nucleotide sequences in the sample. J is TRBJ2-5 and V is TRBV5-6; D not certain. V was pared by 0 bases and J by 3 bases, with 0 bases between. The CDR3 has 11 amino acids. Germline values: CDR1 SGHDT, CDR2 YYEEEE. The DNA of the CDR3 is TGTGCCAGCAGCTTGGAAGAGACCCAGTACTTC. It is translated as CASSLEETQYF.

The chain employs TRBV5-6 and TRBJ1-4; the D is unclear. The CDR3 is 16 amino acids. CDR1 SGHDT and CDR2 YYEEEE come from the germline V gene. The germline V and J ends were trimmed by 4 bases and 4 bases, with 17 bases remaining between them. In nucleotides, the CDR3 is TGTGCCAGCAGCCCTACCGGGTCACCGGGTAATGAAAAACTGTTTTTT. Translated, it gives CASSPTGSPGNEKLFF.

As DNA, the CDR3 is TGTGCCAGCAGCATTACTTATACGCAGTATTTT. Residues: CASSITYTQYF. The chain joins TRBV5-6 to TRBJ2-3; D is uncertain. Trimming stripped 4 bases from V and 7 bases from J, with 7 bases between. The CDR3 loop spans 11 amino acids. Germline-derived CDR1 and CDR2 are SGHDT and YYEEEE.

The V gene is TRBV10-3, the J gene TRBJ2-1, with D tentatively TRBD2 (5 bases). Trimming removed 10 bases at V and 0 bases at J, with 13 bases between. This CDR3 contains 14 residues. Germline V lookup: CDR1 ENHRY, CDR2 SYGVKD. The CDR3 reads CATRESSSYNEQFF. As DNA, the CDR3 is TGTGCCACGAGGGAGTCCAGCTCCTACAATGAGCAGTTCTTC.

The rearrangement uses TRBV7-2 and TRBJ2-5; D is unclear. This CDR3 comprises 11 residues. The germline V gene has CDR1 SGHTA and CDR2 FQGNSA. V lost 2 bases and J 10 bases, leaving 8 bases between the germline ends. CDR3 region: CASSLWAHQYF. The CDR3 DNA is TGTGCCAGCAGCTTATGGGCGCACCAGTACTTC.

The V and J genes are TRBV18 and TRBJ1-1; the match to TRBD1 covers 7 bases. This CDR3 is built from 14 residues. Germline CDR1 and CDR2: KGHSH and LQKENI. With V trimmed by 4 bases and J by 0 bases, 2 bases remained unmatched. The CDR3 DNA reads TGTGCCAGCTCACTGGGACAGATGAACACTGAAGCTTTCTTT. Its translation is CASSLGQMNTEAFF. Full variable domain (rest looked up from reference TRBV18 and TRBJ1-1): NAGVMQNPRHLVRRRGQEARLRCSPMKGHSHVYWYRQLPEEGLKFMVYLQKENIIDESGMPKERFSAEFPKEGPSILRIQQVVRGDSAAYFCASSLGQMNTEAFFGQGTRLTVV.

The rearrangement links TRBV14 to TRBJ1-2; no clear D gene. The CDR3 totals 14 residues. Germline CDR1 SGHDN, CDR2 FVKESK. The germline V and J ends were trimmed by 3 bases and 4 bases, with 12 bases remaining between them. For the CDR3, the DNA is TGTGCCAGCAGCCATCCGGTTGCGGGCTATGGCTACACCTTC. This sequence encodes CASSHPVAGYGYTF.

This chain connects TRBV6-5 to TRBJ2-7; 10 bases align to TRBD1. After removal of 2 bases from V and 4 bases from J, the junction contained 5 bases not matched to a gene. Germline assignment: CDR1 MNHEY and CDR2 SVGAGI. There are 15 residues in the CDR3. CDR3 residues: CASSYVPGQGYEQYF. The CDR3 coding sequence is TGTGCCAGCAGTTACGTGCCGGGACAGGGGTACGAGCAGTACTTC.

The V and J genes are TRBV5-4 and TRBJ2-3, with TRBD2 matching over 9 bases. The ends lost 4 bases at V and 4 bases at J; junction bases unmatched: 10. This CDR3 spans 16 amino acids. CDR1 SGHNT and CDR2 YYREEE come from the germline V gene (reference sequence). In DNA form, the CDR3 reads TGTGCCAGCAGCCCCTATAGCGGGAGTAGTCCAGATACGCAGTATTTT. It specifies CASSPYSGSSPDTQYF.

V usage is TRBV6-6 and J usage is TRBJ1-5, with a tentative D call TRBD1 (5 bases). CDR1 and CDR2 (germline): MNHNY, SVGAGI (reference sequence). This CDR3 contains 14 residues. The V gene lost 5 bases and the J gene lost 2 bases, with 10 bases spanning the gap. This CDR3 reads CASSQGLGNQPQHF. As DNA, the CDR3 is TGTGCCAGCAGTCAGGGACTAGGCAATCAGCCCCAGCATTTT.

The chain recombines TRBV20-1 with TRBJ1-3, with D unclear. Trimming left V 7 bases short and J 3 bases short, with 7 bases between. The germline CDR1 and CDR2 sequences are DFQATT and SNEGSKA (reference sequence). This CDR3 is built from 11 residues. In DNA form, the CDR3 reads TGCAGTGTTAGGCATGGAAACACCATATATTTT. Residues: CSVRHGNTIYF.

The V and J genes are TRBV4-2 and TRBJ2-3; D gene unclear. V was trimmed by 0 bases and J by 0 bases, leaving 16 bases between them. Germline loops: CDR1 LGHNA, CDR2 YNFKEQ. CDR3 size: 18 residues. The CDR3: CASSQEGLAHRSTDTQYF. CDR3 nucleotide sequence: TGTGCCAGCAGCCAAGAGGGTCTGGCCCACCGGAGCACAGATACGCAGTATTTT.

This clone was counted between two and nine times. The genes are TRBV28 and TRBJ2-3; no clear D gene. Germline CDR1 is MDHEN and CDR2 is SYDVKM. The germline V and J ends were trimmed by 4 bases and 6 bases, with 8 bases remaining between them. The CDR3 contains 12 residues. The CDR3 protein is CASSSLLDTQYF. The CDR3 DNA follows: TGTGCCAGCAGTTCACTTCTGGATACGCAGTATTTT.

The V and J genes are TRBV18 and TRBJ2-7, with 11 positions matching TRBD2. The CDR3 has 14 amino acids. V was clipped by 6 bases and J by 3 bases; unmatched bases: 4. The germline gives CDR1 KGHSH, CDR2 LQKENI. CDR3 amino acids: CASSLGTSGYEQYF. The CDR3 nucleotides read TGTGCCAGCTCCCTCGGGACTAGCGGCTACGAGCAGTACTTC.

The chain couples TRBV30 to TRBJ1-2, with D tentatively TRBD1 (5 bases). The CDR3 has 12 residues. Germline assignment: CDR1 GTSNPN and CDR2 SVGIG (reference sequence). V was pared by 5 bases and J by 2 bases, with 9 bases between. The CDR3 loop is CAWWGGNYGYTF. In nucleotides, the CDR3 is TGTGCCTGGTGGGGGGGGAACTATGGCTACACCTTC.